One and the same sample provided the 9 T cell receptor beta chains below, sequenced in a study of control samples from healthy donors and cancer patients. Clones were read by immunoSEQ multiplex PCR, and TCRdb kept only the in-frame ones, dropping some. Here the sample spans about 160,000 clones, just under 95% being singletons. The specimen sequenced was blood. Source of these receptors: a woman aged 35 to 49 in good health.

The V gene is TRBV5-6, the J gene TRBJ1-1; D remains unclear. Trimming removed 2 bases from V and 6 bases from J, with 5 bases in between. The germline gives CDR1 SGHDT, CDR2 YYEEEE. CDR3 length: 11 amino acids. CDR3 in amino acids: CASSFSAEAFF. The DNA of the CDR3 is TGTGCCAGCAGCTTTAGCGCTGAAGCTTTCTTT.

This clone was observed a single time. The J gene is TRBJ1-2, the V gene TRBV7-9; no definite D call. The V end lost 0 bases, the J end lost 2 bases, and 16 bases lay between the germline ends. The CDR3 is 17 amino acids. Germline V gene sequence: CDR1 SEHNR, CDR2 FQNEAQ (reference sequence). The CDR3 loop is CASSLAPMVARNYGYTF. CDR3 nucleotide sequence: TGTGCCAGCAGCTTAGCGCCGATGGTGGCCAGGAACTATGGCTACACCTTC.

This chain joins TRBV9 and TRBJ1-1, with D perhaps TRBD1 (5 bases). The germline V and J ends were trimmed by 3 bases and 3 bases, with 9 bases remaining between them. Germline CDR1 and CDR2: SGDLS and YYNGEE. The CDR3 covers 13 residues. CDR3 sequence: CASSGPGDTEAFF. Written as DNA, the CDR3 is TGTGCCAGCAGCGGGCCGGGGGACACTGAAGCTTTCTTT.

The rearrangement links TRBV9 to TRBJ2-1, with 8 bases that match TRBD2. Germline CDR1 reads SGDLS; CDR2 reads YYNGEE. This CDR3 has 15 residues. With 0 bases clipped from V and 2 bases from J, the junction kept 1 base outside the gene matches. The CDR3 sequence: CASSVGSGAYNEQFF. The CDR3 region has the DNA TGTGCCAGCAGCGTAGGTAGCGGGGCCTACAATGAGCAGTTCTTC.

The rearrangement joins TRBV9 to TRBJ2-1; TRBD2 is a possible D gene (6 bases). Germline lookup yields CDR1 SGDLS and CDR2 YYNGEE. V was trimmed by 0 bases and J by 10 bases, leaving 8 bases between them. There are 12 residues in the CDR3. CDR3 nucleotide sequence: TGTGCCAGCAGCGTAGGTGGGGGGGAGCAGTTCTTC. Its protein product is CASSVGGGEQFF.

The chain has TRBV5-8 and TRBJ2-5, with 9 bases identical to TRBD2. The CDR3 sequence is 16 residues long. Germline trimming cut 2 bases from V and 2 bases from J; bases unmatched to any gene: 7. Germline V CDR1 and CDR2: SGHTS, YDEGEE. The CDR3 nucleotides are TGTGCCAGCAGCTTCGCGACTAGCGGAGCTCAAGAGACCCAGTACTTC. Translation gives CASSFATSGAQETQYF.

The chain carries TRBV7-8 and TRBJ2-7; D is possibly TRBD1 (5 bases). This CDR3 comprises 13 residues. Germline loops: CDR1 SGHVS, CDR2 FQNEAQ. Trimming removed 4 bases from V and 3 bases from J, with 10 bases in between. The DNA for the CDR3 is TGTGCCAGCAGCTCCGACAGAATCTACGAGCAGTACTTC. It yields the protein CASSSDRIYEQYF.

The V gene is TRBV4-3, the J gene TRBJ1-2; D not resolved. This CDR3 is 15 amino acids long. Between the trimmed V and J ends, which lost 3 bases and 1 base, there was a span of 12 bases. Germline V gene data show CDR1 as LGHNA and CDR2 as YSLEER. This CDR3 is CASSQATLSNYGYTF. The CDR3 nucleotides are TGCGCCAGCAGCCAGGCTACACTGAGTAACTATGGCTACACCTTC.

V and J are TRBV25-1 and TRBJ1-1, with D possibly matching TRBD1 (5 bases). The germline V gene encodes CDR1 MGHDK and CDR2 SYGVNS. The CDR3 runs 17 residues. V was pared by 2 bases and J by 0 bases, with 16 bases between. DNA of the CDR3: TGTGCCAGCAGTGAAGGGATGGGAGGGGTAATGAACACTGAAGCTTTCTTT. Encoded protein: CASSEGMGGVMNTEAFF.